The clone carrying this T cell receptor beta chain was counted between two and nine times. Antigen unknown. Deletions cut 1 base from V and 6 bases from J, with 4 bases between. Germline V CDR1 and CDR2: SGHNT, YYREEE (reference sequence). The CDR3 has 11 residues. Sequencing was performed with immunoSEQ multiplex PCR; in TCRdb, only in-frame clones are kept and a portion is missing. The sample contains about 45,000 clones, less than 90% of which appear only once. This sample was included in a study of lymphopenia after photon versus proton radiotherapy. General study results and limits: Better survival with proton therapy was suggested as possible, not demonstrated. Post-nadir diversity loss with photons came from oligoclonal expansion, particularly CD8+ Temra cells. Post-nadir TCR diversity decline inversely tracked overall survival among those who died.

This chain joins TRBV5-4 and TRBJ1-2; no reliable D call. This receptor was identified in a man aged 35-49 years with gastric cancer. The sequencing here drew on peripheral blood, taken from a patient treated with photon-based radiotherapy. The CDR3 loop is CASSLNDGYTF. The CDR3 region has the DNA TGTGCCAGCAGCTTGAATGATGGCTACACCTTC. Drawing the rest from reference TRBV5-4 and TRBJ1-2, the complete variable domain is ETGVTQSPTHLIKTRGQQVTLRCSSQSGHNTVSWYQQALGQGPQFIFQYYREEENGRGNFPPRFSGLQFPNYSSELNVNALELDDSALYLCASSLNDGYTFGSGTRLTVV.